The 32 T cell receptor beta chains listed next were all sequenced from one sample in a study of blood T cells in healthy people across ages. It was with a sample-barcoded 5' primer and a J-beta primer mix that a second PCR of about 7 to 12 cycles was run. TCRdb redid the calling of the 5' RACE reads with MiXCR, one entry per CDR3 protein. The sample yields about 700,000 distinct CDR3 sequences, roughly 30% seen once. Specimen: blood. The receptors shown here come from a woman of 80 years or more in good health.

This clonotype was seen at least ten times. This chain links TRBV2 with TRBJ2-1, with D uncertain. This CDR3 comprises 13 residues. Germline CDR1 is SNHLY and CDR2 is FYNNEI. V was pared by 0 bases and J by 14 bases, with 14 bases between. Here the CDR3 DNA reads TGTGCCAGCAGTGAAGCGCCGGCCACATCGGAGTTCTTC. It codes for CASSEAPATSEFF.

This clonotype came up once. The rearrangement links TRBV6-2 or TRBV6-3 to TRBJ2-3; the match to TRBD1 covers 9 bases. Germline CDR1 reads MNHEY; CDR2 reads SVGEGT. This CDR3 is built from 14 residues. J gave up 4 bases and V 4 bases, and 3 bases lay outside the gene matches. The CDR3 reads CASSSGQGPDTQYF. CDR3 DNA: TGTGCCAGCAGTTCCGGACAGGGGCCAGATACGCAGTATTTT.

The V and J genes are TRBV6-5 and TRBJ1-1; D is perhaps TRBD1 (5 bases). Germline V lookup: CDR1 MNHEY, CDR2 SVGAGI. This CDR3 contains 15 residues. The V end lost 0 bases, the J end lost 6 bases, and 14 bases lay between the germline ends. CDR3 DNA: TGTGCCAGCAGTTACTCGGGGGGGGGGAGTGCTGAAGCTTTCTTT. Its protein product is CASSYSGGGSAEAFF.

This clonotype was recorded a few times. The rearrangement links TRBV28 to TRBJ1-1; TRBD1 might be the D (5 bases). With 6 bases removed from V and 5 bases from J, the gap between germline ends came to 10 bases. Germline loops: CDR1 MDHEN, CDR2 SYDVKM. This CDR3 has 12 amino acids. Here the CDR3 DNA reads TGTGCCAGCAGAACCCAGGGAACTGAAGCTTTCTTT. Protein sequence: CASRTQGTEAFF.

This clonotype was observed at least ten times. The J gene is TRBJ1-1, the V gene TRBV5-1; D gene uncertain. This CDR3 spans 13 amino acids. V was shortened by 4 bases and J by 4 bases, with 11 bases between the two germline ends. Germline CDR1 reads SGHRS; CDR2 reads YFSETQ. The CDR3 protein is CASSPRFGTEAFF. CDR3 DNA: TGCGCCAGCAGCCCGAGATTCGGCACTGAAGCTTTCTTT.

This clonotype has ten or more counts. The chain has TRBV9 and TRBJ2-5, with TRBD2 matching over 11 bases. V shed 3 bases and J 5 bases; nucleotides not matched to a gene: 6. Germline V gene sequence: CDR1 SGDLS, CDR2 YYNGEE. The CDR3 loop spans 15 amino acids. The CDR3 sequence: CASSASGGTGETQYF. Written as DNA, the CDR3 is TGTGCCAGCAGCGCTAGCGGGGGGACGGGTGAGACCCAGTACTTC.

A word on this clonotype: Being one base from a much bigger clone, this may be a read error. The chain couples TRBV20-1 to TRBJ2-3; the match to TRBD2 covers 7 bases. J lost 3 bases, V lost 3 bases, and 18 bases had no gene match. The CDR3 runs 18 residues. Germline-derived CDR1 and CDR2 are DFQATT and SNEGSKA (reference sequence). For the CDR3, the DNA is TGCAGTGCTAGCGGGGGGTTGGGGACTAACGGGATTACAGATACGCAGTATTTT. It encodes CSASGGLGTNGITDTQYF.

The V call is TRBV27, the J call TRBJ2-1; D is possibly TRBD1 (5 bases). The CDR3 contains 15 residues. Germline V gene lookup returns CDR1 MNHEY and CDR2 SMNVEV (reference sequence). Trimming pared 8 bases from V and 2 bases from J, leaving 16 bases between. The CDR3, as DNA: TGTGCCAGCCGCCTTAGTCAGGGTGCCTACAATGAGCAGTTCTTC. This gives the protein CASRLSQGAYNEQFF.

In this sample, this clonotype turned up many times. This chain joins TRBV4-2 and TRBJ1-2; TRBD1 matches at 8 bases. This CDR3 region has 15 residues. Germline assignment: CDR1 LGHNA and CDR2 YNFKEQ. Trimming cost V 0 bases and J 7 bases; bases outside gene matches: 7. CDR3: CASSQERDRRSGYTF. The CDR3, as DNA: TGTGCCAGCAGCCAAGAAAGGGACAGGCGTAGTGGCTACACCTTC.

This clonotype was recorded at least ten times. The chain couples TRBV6-5 to TRBJ2-5; no definite D call. The CDR3 runs 18 residues. The germline V and J ends were trimmed by 2 bases and 0 bases, with 19 bases remaining between them. The germline V gene encodes CDR1 MNHEY and CDR2 SVGAGI. As DNA, the CDR3 is TGTGCCAGCAGTTACAGCCCGCGGACGGGTGCGTACCAAGAGACCCAGTACTTC. Translating gives CASSYSPRTGAYQETQYF.

There are many counts of this clonotype. The chain is built from TRBV5-1 and TRBJ2-5, with 7 bases that match TRBD1. CDR1 SGHRS and CDR2 YFSETQ come from the germline V gene. The CDR3 is 13 residues long. The V and J ends lost 7 bases and 2 bases, in that order; junction bases with no gene match: 5. CDR3 sequence: CASEGTDQETQYF. The CDR3 bases are TGCGCCAGCGAGGGGACAGATCAAGAGACCCAGTACTTC.

In its sample, this clonotype was seen once. This may stem from a read error, because a much larger clone lies one nucleotide away. V gene TRBV12-3 or TRBV12-4 combines with J gene TRBJ2-2, with 7 bases fitting TRBD2. The CDR3 length is 15 residues. The trim removed 3 bases at V and 2 bases at J, leaving 3 bases unmatched. The CDR3 DNA reads TGTGCCAGCAGTTTCGGGACTATTAACACCGGGGAGCTGTTTTTT. Translating gives CASSFGTINTGELFF.

The table lists this clonotype with many counts. CDR3 nucleotides: TGTGCCAGCAGCTGGGGGTTGGTCGCACCAAGGGAGTATTTT. This gives the protein CASSWGLVAPREYF. The chain is built from TRBV5-6 and TRBJ2-3; D possibly matches TRBD1 or TRBD2 (5 bases each). The CDR3 covers 14 residues. Trimming stripped 3 bases from V and 13 bases from J, with 21 bases between. Germline CDR1 SGHDT, CDR2 YYEEEE.

The chain couples TRBV10-3 to TRBJ2-7; 12 bases are shared with TRBD2. J gave up 0 bases and V 0 bases, and 3 bases lay outside the gene matches. This CDR3 spans 17 amino acids. Germline CDR1 ENHRY, CDR2 SYGVKD. CDR3 sequence (DNA): TGTGCCATCAGTGAGTCGGTGACTAGCGGGGGCTCCTACGAGCAGTACTTC. Translating it yields CAISESVTSGGSYEQYF.

This clonotype was recorded at least ten times. The chain couples TRBV9 to TRBJ2-5; 12 bases are a match to TRBD2. V gave up 4 bases and J gave up 5 bases; unmatched junction bases: 12. The CDR3 has 17 residues. CDR1 is SGDLS, CDR2 YYNGEE, per germline. The CDR3 DNA reads as TGTGCCAGCAGCCTGGATCCTAGCGGGGGGGCCCTGGAGACCCAGTACTTC. It specifies CASSLDPSGGALETQYF.

The gene calls are TRBV20-1 and TRBJ2-2; 11 positions agree with TRBD2. This CDR3 comprises 17 residues. J was trimmed by 5 bases and V by 0 bases; bases with no gene match: 8. Germline assignment: CDR1 DFQATT and CDR2 SNEGSKA (reference sequence). The CDR3 nucleotides read TGCAGTGCTAGAGATCGGCTAGCGGGGGGTCCTACCGGGGAGCTGTTTTTT. Protein product: CSARDRLAGGPTGELFF.

This clonotype was counted ten times or more. The CDR3 DNA is TGCAGTGCCTTCGGGACAGGTTCCTACAATGAGCAGTTCTTC. Encoded protein: CSAFGTGSYNEQFF. V is TRBV20-1 and J is TRBJ2-1; 8 nucleotides line up with TRBD1. The V segment lost 6 bases and the J segment 1 base; nucleotides outside the gene matches: 5. This CDR3 has 14 residues. The germline gives CDR1 DFQATT, CDR2 SNEGSKA (reference sequence).

This clonotype turned up a few times. The V gene is TRBV12-3 or TRBV12-4, the J gene TRBJ2-7, with D possibly TRBD2 on 6 matching bases. V dropped 3 bases and J dropped 0 bases, with 18 bases sitting between them. This CDR3 is 17 amino acids long. CDR3 protein: CASSLSTGEGGSYEQYF. In nucleotides, the CDR3 is TGTGCCAGCAGTTTGAGTACGGGAGAAGGTGGCTCCTACGAGCAGTACTTC.

This clonotype showed up many times. The chain links TRBV6-2 or TRBV6-3 to TRBJ2-1, with 16 bases lining up with TRBD2. Germline trimming cut 1 base from V and 7 bases from J; bases unmatched to any gene: 13. CDR1 and CDR2 from the germline V gene are MNHEY and SVGEGT. This CDR3 has 20 amino acids. The CDR3 sequence: CASSYFLGTSGGAADNEQFF. The CDR3 DNA is TGTGCCAGCAGTTACTTCCTCGGGACTAGCGGGGGGGCTGCTGATAATGAGCAGTTCTTC.

J is TRBJ2-2 and V is TRBV6-2 or TRBV6-3; either TRBD1 or TRBD2 may fit D (6 bases each). V dropped 5 bases and J dropped 4 bases, with 14 bases sitting between them. The CDR3 has 15 amino acids. The germline gives CDR1 MNHEY, CDR2 SVGEGT. CDR3 sequence reads: CASSLVRGPTGELFF. The DNA for the CDR3 is TGTGCCAGCAGTCTGGTTCGGGGGCCCACCGGGGAGCTGTTTTTT.

As regards this clonotype: This may stem from a read error, because a much larger clone lies one nucleotide away. The chain carries TRBV20-1 and TRBJ2-3, with D perhaps matching TRBD1 (6 bases). The V end was cut by 0 bases, the J end by 6 bases, with 7 bases between. CDR1 is DFQATT and CDR2 is SNEGSKA in the germline V gene (reference sequence). The CDR3 has 12 amino acids. The CDR3 protein is CSARDQGDTQYF. The CDR3 DNA is TGCAGTGCTAGAGATCAGGGGGATACGCAGTATTTT.

The gene calls are TRBV15 and TRBJ2-7; D possibly corresponds to TRBD2 (7 bases). The ends were cut back, 8 bases at V and 5 bases at J, with 19 bases in the middle. Germline CDR1 reads LNHNV; CDR2 reads YYDKDF (reference sequence). The CDR3 extends over 14 amino acids. CDR3 in DNA: TGTGCCACCCTCTCCCCCGGGGGGCGGAACGAGCAGTACTTC. Amino acids: CATLSPGGRNEQYF.

This clonotype was seen many times. The chain carries TRBV7-8 and TRBJ2-3; 14 nucleotides line up with TRBD2. The CDR3 has 18 amino acids. Losses at the gene ends were 5 bases for V and 1 base for J; bases not matched to a gene: 8. Germline V gene sequence: CDR1 SGHVS, CDR2 FQNEAQ. In nucleotides, the CDR3 is TGTGCCAGCAGCACCCAGACTAGCGGGGGGGCGGGCACAGATACGCAGTATTTT. Encoded protein: CASSTQTSGGAGTDTQYF.

As to this clonotype: Given a much more abundant clone one base away, this may be a read error. CDR3 region: CASRDRDSPLHF. CDR3 sequence (DNA): TGTGCCAGCAGGGACAGGGATTCACCCCTCCACTTT. V usage is TRBV12-3 or TRBV12-4 and J usage is TRBJ1-6, with 8 bases matching TRBD1. Unmatched junction bases numbered 0, after V lost 6 bases and J lost 8 bases. The CDR3 is 12 amino acids.

This clonotype was counted ten times or more. This chain joins TRBV7-2 and TRBJ2-5; perhaps TRBD2 as D (7 bases). The germline gives CDR1 SGHTA, CDR2 FQGNSA. V dropped 5 bases and J dropped 1 base, with 20 bases sitting between them. The CDR3 has 17 residues. CDR3 DNA sequence: TGTGCCAGCAGCGCCGTTGGGACAAGCGGGATCCAAGAGACCCAGTACTTC. Translation gives CASSAVGTSGIQETQYF. The variable domain in full, completed from reference TRBV7-2 and TRBJ2-5, reads GAGVSQSPSNKVTEKGKDVELRCDPISGHTALYWYRQSLGQGLEFLIYFQGNSAPDKSGLPSDRFSAERTGGSVSTLTIQRTQQEDSAVYLCASSAVGTSGIQETQYFGPGTRLLVL.

This clonotype was seen many times. V is TRBV20-1 and J is TRBJ2-5; possible D gene TRBD2, 6 bases. This CDR3 is built from 11 residues. The V gene lost 6 bases and the J gene lost 4 bases, with 9 bases spanning the gap. The germline CDR1 and CDR2 sequences are DFQATT and SNEGSKA (reference sequence). The CDR3 reads CSAGGGETQYF. The CDR3 bases are TGCAGTGCGGGAGGCGGAGAGACCCAGTACTTC.

There are many counts of this clonotype. The rearrangement joins TRBV10-3 to TRBJ1-2, with no clear D. The germline gives CDR1 ENHRY, CDR2 SYGVKD. The CDR3 is 14 amino acids. V was cut by 2 bases and J by 2 bases, with 9 bases left in between. The CDR3, as DNA: TGTGCCATCAGTGAGCATGCCAGGAACTATGGCTACACCTTC. It encodes CAISEHARNYGYTF.

This clonotype turned up a few times. The V and J genes are TRBV16 and TRBJ1-2; D unclear. CDR3 length: 13 residues. V was pared by 4 bases and J by 8 bases, with 14 bases between. Germline-derived CDR1 and CDR2 are KGHSY and FQNENV. The CDR3 region is CASSLTSVGGYTF. Here the CDR3 DNA reads TGTGCCAGCAGCCTTACTAGCGTGGGCGGCTACACCTTC.

This chain joins TRBV27 and TRBJ1-4; 9 bases are shared with TRBD1. Germline loops: CDR1 MNHEY, CDR2 SMNVEV (reference sequence). This CDR3 is 14 amino acids long. J gave up 7 bases and V 7 bases, and 7 bases lay outside the gene matches. The CDR3: CASNKQGASEKLFF. The CDR3, as DNA: TGTGCCAGCAACAAACAGGGGGCAAGTGAAAAACTGTTTTTT.

V gene TRBV20-1 combines with J gene TRBJ2-5, with unresolved D. This CDR3 contains 11 residues. Germline V gene data show CDR1 as DFQATT and CDR2 as SNEGSKA (reference sequence). Trimming took 3 bases from V and 13 from J, leaving 15 bases between them. In nucleotides, the CDR3 is TGCAGTGCTAGCGCAGGCTACAAGCGGTACTTC. Protein sequence: CSASAGYKRYF.

The CDR3 spells CSARKPGTSGLGANVLTF. The DNA for the CDR3 is TGCAGTGCTAGAAAACCCGGGACTAGCGGGCTCGGGGCCAACGTCCTGACTTTC. The chain employs TRBV20-1 and TRBJ2-6; TRBD2 agrees at 12 bases. The CDR3 spans 18 residues. Germline CDR1 is DFQATT and CDR2 is SNEGSKA (reference sequence). V lost 2 bases to trimming and J lost 4 bases; unmatched junction nucleotides: 9.

This clonotype was seen at least ten times. The chain joins TRBV20-1 to TRBJ2-2, with TRBD1 identical over 8 bases. With V trimmed by 5 bases and J by 3 bases, 5 bases remained unmatched. This CDR3 is 14 amino acids long. Germline CDR1 DFQATT, CDR2 SNEGSKA (reference sequence). CDR3 bases: TGCAGTGCTCCTGGGACAGGTTACACCGGGGAGCTGTTTTTT. As protein: CSAPGTGYTGELFF.